This T cell receptor (beta chain) was documented in a study of OX40 agonist ivuxolimab in advanced cancers. Study at large: The dose-escalation cohort had hepatocellular carcinoma, melanoma, renal cell or head and neck cancer. Study-wide results and caveats: Several nonresponders also turned out to have low normalized T-cell clonal expansion.

Concerning this clone itself: What it binds is not known.

The assay was immunoSEQ multiplex PCR, and TCRdb's table has in-frame clones only and misses some. The table has tens of thousands of clones, over 60% seen once. The V and J ends lost 1 base and 10 bases respectively, with 17 bases between them. Germline CDR1 and CDR2: SGHAT and FQNNGV. The CDR3 has 15 amino acids. The sample here was CD4+ or CD8+ T cells sorted from blood, taken in a trial of the OX40 agonist ivuxolimab. The chain recombines TRBV11-2 with TRBJ2-1; tentative D call: TRBD2 (6 bases). The clonotype was recovered from an adult with an advanced solid tumor such as melanoma, head and neck, liver or kidney cancer. The CDR3 nucleotides read TGTGCCAGCAGCTTAGGACTTCGGAGGGCCGGGGAGCAGTTCTTC. As protein: CASSLGLRRAGEQFF.